The 9 T cell receptor beta chains below were found in one sample sequenced in a study of T-cell memory formation after mild COVID-19. MiXCR was run by TCRdb on the 5' RACE reads, yielding one entry per CDR3 protein. The sample has approximately 65,000 distinct CDR3 sequences, about 10% seen once. The sequenced sample consisted of PBMCs or a T cell subset sorted from them (not recorded which). Receptors were obtained from a man between 18 and 29 years old who had mild COVID-19 (a few samples of this study predate the infection). Cell type and time point are not known.

The V and J genes are TRBV2 and TRBJ2-5, with 11 nucleotides matching TRBD1. The CDR3 spans 15 residues. Germline loops: CDR1 SNHLY, CDR2 FYNNEI. After removal of 7 bases from V and 1 base from J, the junction contained 5 bases not matched to a gene. As DNA, the CDR3 is TGTGCCAGCACGGACAGGGGGCAGTTCCAAGAGACCCAGTACTTC. Protein: CASTDRGQFQETQYF.

The CDR3 protein is CASSDSRLYPDRVTEAFF. Written as DNA, the CDR3 is TGTGCCAGCAGTGACTCGAGATTATATCCCGACAGGGTCACTGAAGCTTTCTTT. The chain recombines TRBV6-4 with TRBJ1-1, with TRBD1 identical over 7 bases. The junction had 14 bases not matched to a gene; V was cut back by 0 bases and J by 4 bases. The CDR3 length is 18 residues. The germline V gene has CDR1 MRHNA and CDR2 SNTAGT.

This chain joins TRBV3-1 and TRBJ2-5, with 9 bases that match TRBD2. Germline V gene data show CDR1 as LGHDT and CDR2 as YNNKEL (reference sequence). V trimming: 3 bases; J trimming: 5 bases; junction bases outside the gene matches: 4. The CDR3 length is 14 residues. The CDR3 here is CASSQVAGEETQYF. In DNA form, the CDR3 reads TGTGCCAGCAGCCAGGTAGCGGGGGAGGAGACCCAGTACTTC.

CDR3 in amino acids: CASSRRGRAEAFF. The CDR3 DNA follows: TGTGCCAGCAGTCGCCGGGGGCGCGCTGAAGCTTTCTTT. This chain joins TRBV12-3 or TRBV12-4 and TRBJ1-1, with a possible D match to TRBD1 (6 bases). This CDR3 is built from 13 residues. V was trimmed by 5 bases and J by 6 bases, leaving 13 bases between them.

This clonotype occurred a few times. This chain connects TRBV4-3 to TRBJ2-1; TRBD2 agrees at 7 bases. V was clipped by 4 bases and J by 5 bases; unmatched bases: 8. Germline loops: CDR1 LGHNA, CDR2 YSLEER. The CDR3 covers 15 residues. The CDR3 is CASSLLPLADNEQFF. The CDR3 region has the DNA TGCGCCAGCAGCCTCCTACCCCTAGCGGACAATGAGCAGTTCTTC.

This clonotype has ten or more counts. This chain joins TRBV5-1 and TRBJ2-5, with TRBD2 identical over 11 bases. Trimming took 0 bases from V and 5 from J; bases not matched to a gene: 3. The CDR3 runs 15 residues. Germline V gene data show CDR1 as SGHRS and CDR2 as YFSETQ. CDR3 loop: CASSLGLAGRETQYF. Here the CDR3 DNA reads TGCGCCAGCAGCTTGGGACTAGCGGGGAGGGAGACCCAGTACTTC.

The rearrangement uses TRBV6-2 or TRBV6-3 and TRBJ2-4, with D perhaps given as TRBD1 or TRBD2 (5 bases each). The CDR3 loop spans 15 amino acids. V was pared by 4 bases and J by 9 bases, with 19 bases between. Germline V lookup: CDR1 MNHEY, CDR2 SVGEGT. CDR3 in DNA: TGTGCCAGCAGTTTTCGGGGCCTCCTCTCGGTCATTCAGTACTTC. This codes for CASSFRGLLSVIQYF.

The chain carries TRBV5-8 and TRBJ2-7; 7 bases match TRBD2. Unmatched junction bases numbered 10, after V lost 4 bases and J lost 6 bases. Germline CDR1 reads SGHTS; CDR2 reads YDEGEE. CDR3 size: 14 residues. The CDR3 is CASSGRDYRTEQYF. In DNA, the CDR3 is TGTGCCAGCAGCGGAAGGGACTACAGAACCGAGCAGTACTTC.

In this sample, this clonotype turned up a few times. This sequence joins TRBV15 and TRBJ2-7; 11 positions agree with TRBD2. CDR1 LNHNV and CDR2 YYDKDF come from the germline V gene (reference sequence). Losses at the gene ends were 3 bases for V and 6 bases for J; bases not matched to a gene: 4. The CDR3 consists of 14 residues. The CDR3 reads CATSRPGLAVEQYV. CDR3 coding DNA: TGTGCCACCAGCAGGCCGGGACTAGCGGTCGAGCAGTACGTC.